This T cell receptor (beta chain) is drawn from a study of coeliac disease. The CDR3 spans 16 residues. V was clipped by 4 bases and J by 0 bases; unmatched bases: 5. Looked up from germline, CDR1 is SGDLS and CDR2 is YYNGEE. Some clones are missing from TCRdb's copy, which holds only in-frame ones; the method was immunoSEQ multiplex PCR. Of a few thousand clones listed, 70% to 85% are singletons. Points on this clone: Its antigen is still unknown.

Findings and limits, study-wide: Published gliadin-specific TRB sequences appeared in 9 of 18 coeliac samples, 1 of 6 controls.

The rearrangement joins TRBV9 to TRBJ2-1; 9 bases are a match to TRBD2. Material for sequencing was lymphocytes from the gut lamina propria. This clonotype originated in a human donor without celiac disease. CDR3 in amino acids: CASSISGSISYNEQFF. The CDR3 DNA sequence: TGTGCCAGCAGCATTAGCGGGAGTATCTCCTACAATGAGCAGTTCTTC. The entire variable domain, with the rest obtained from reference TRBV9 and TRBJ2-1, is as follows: DSGVTQTPKHLITATGQRVTLRCSPRSGDLSVYWYQQSLDQGLQFLIQYYNGEERAKGNILERFSAQQFPDLHSELNLSSLELGDSALYFCASSISGSISYNEQFFGPGTRLTVL.